This TCR beta chain originates from a study of OX40 agonist ivuxolimab in advanced cancers. This clone was detected only once. Data came from immunoSEQ multiplex PCR; TCRdb stores just in-frame clones and leaves some out. The profile shows about 45,000 clones, about 88% of them singletons. V was trimmed by 0 bases and J by 8 bases, leaving 10 bases between them. The germline V gene has CDR1 SGHDT and CDR2 YYEEEE. The CDR3 loop spans 13 amino acids. The TCR comes from an adult with an advanced solid tumor such as melanoma, head and neck, liver or kidney cancer. The J gene is TRBJ2-3, the V gene TRBV5-6; D gene uncertain. Sample: CD4+ or CD8+ T cells sorted from blood, taken in a trial of the OX40 agonist ivuxolimab. CDR3 amino acids: CASSLGRARTQYF. In nucleotides, the CDR3 is TGTGCCAGCAGCTTGGGCCGGGCCCGTACGCAGTATTTT.